One and the same sample provided the 21 T cell receptor beta chains below, sequenced in a study of T cell repertoires in aging, cancer and after chemotherapy (dated by TCRdb to the late 2010s). TCRdb records Illumina MiSeq as the sequencer. Multiplex touch-down PCR with a mixed TRB-A/B primer pool was used to amplify rearranged TRB sequences covering the V, D and J segments. Clones were called with MiXCR by TCRdb after fastp trimmed the public reads at Q25, and only in-frame beta chains were retained. Entries are consolidated by CDR3 protein sequence, retaining the most common genes and DNA. The sample profile shows around 11,000 distinct CDR3 sequences; around two fifths of them were found once. The ten largest clones represent roughly 1.7% of the sample. Instead of sorted cells or RNA, genomic DNA extracted from peripheral blood served as the source for amplifying TCR beta rearrangements. Sequenced: blood. These receptors were obtained from a human donor in good health.

The chain uses TRBV5-4 and TRBJ2-7; D is possibly TRBD2 (6 bases). In germline, CDR1 is SGHNT, CDR2 YYREEE (reference sequence). The CDR3 loop spans 15 amino acids. Trimming took off 1 base at V and 5 bases at J, with 16 bases between the two ends. CDR3 amino acids: CASSLLRGLFHEQYV. CDR3 DNA: TGTGCCAGCAGCTTGTTGAGGGGACTTTTCCACGAGCAGTACGTC.

In the case of this clonotype: The conserved phenylalanine or tryptophan is not found at the CDR3 terminus, so this likely reflects a read error. The V and J genes are TRBV7-9 and TRBJ2-7; TRBD1 matches 10 bases. There are 16 residues in the CDR3. J gave up 1 base and V 5 bases, and 8 bases lay outside the gene matches. Germline loops: CDR1 SEHNR, CDR2 FQNEAQ (reference sequence). CDR3 sequence: CASSQRTGGTSYEQYL. Here the CDR3 DNA reads TGTGCCAGCAGCCAACGGACAGGGGGGACTTCCTACGAGCAGTACTTG.

This clonotype was detected a few times. The chain is built from TRBV6-1 and TRBJ1-2, with TRBD1 matching over 7 bases. The CDR3 is 15 residues long. The germline V gene encodes CDR1 MNHNS and CDR2 SASEGT. V dropped 1 base and J dropped 5; count of bases not matched to a gene: 7. The CDR3 bases are TGTGCCAGCAGTGAAGGGGACAGAGGGAGATATGGCTACACCTTC. It translates to CASSEGDRGRYGYTF.

There are a few counts of this clonotype. The chain employs TRBV19 and TRBJ1-5, with 11 bases matching TRBD1. The CDR3 is 17 amino acids. Trimming took 4 bases from V and 4 from J; bases not matched to a gene: 9. Per germline, CDR1 LNHDA and CDR2 SQIVND (reference sequence). Here the CDR3 reads CASSTRDRGSRNQPQHF. The DNA of the CDR3 is TGTGCCAGTAGTACCCGGGACAGGGGGTCTCGGAATCAGCCCCAGCATTTT.

The chain recombines TRBV28 with TRBJ1-5, with D unresolved. This CDR3 is 14 amino acids long. The V end lost 1 base, the J end lost 4 bases, and 8 bases lay between the germline ends. Germline V gene lookup returns CDR1 MDHEN and CDR2 SYDVKM. DNA of the CDR3: TGTGCCAGCAGTTTATCCCCCAAAAATCAGCCCCAGCATTTT. This codes for CASSLSPKNQPQHF.

This clonotype was seen just once. The rearrangement joins TRBV2 to TRBJ1-5, with unresolved D. The germline CDR1 and CDR2 sequences are SNHLY and FYNNEI. CDR3 size: 12 residues. Trimming took 4 bases from V and 1 from J, leaving 2 bases between them. For the CDR3, the DNA is TGTGCCAGCAGTGGCAGCAATCAGCCCCAGCATTTT. This encodes CASSGSNQPQHF.

This chain links TRBV10-1 with TRBJ2-7; D is possibly TRBD1 (5 bases). CDR3 length: 12 residues. V was pared by 5 bases and J by 3 bases, with 8 bases between. Germline loops: CDR1 WNHNN, CDR2 SYGVQD (reference sequence). In DNA form, the CDR3 reads TGCGCCAGCAGTAGTGACAGCTACGAGCAGTACTTC. Its translation is CASSSDSYEQYF.

This clonotype is medium-sized in the sample. V is TRBV6-5 and J is TRBJ1-2; maybe TRBD1 (5 bases). The CDR3 runs 15 residues. CDR1 and CDR2 (germline): MNHEY, SVGAGI. Trimming left V 0 bases short and J 4 bases short, with 12 bases between. The CDR3: CASSYSRQGRYGYTF. In DNA, the CDR3 is TGTGCCAGCAGTTACTCGAGGCAGGGTCGCTATGGCTACACCTTC.

This clonotype was picked up a small number of times. The chain combines TRBV7-9 with TRBJ1-2; weak D call: TRBD1 (5 bases). The CDR3 is 15 amino acids. CDR1 and CDR2 (germline): SEHNR, FQNEAQ (reference sequence). Between the trimmed V and J ends, which lost 5 bases and 0 bases, there was a span of 13 bases. This chain's CDR3 is CASSPPGTANYGYTF. The CDR3 DNA sequence: TGTGCCAGCAGCCCACCCGGGACCGCTAACTATGGCTACACCTTC.

This clonotype was counted a few times. This sequence joins TRBV12-5 and TRBJ1-5; D unresolved. The germline V gene encodes CDR1 LGHNT and CDR2 FRNRAP. The CDR3 sequence is 13 residues long. Between the trimmed V and J ends, which lost 3 bases and 1 base, there was a span of 4 bases. In nucleotides, the CDR3 is TGTGCTAGTGGTTTAAGGAGCAATCAGCCCCAGCATTTT. Protein product: CASGLRSNQPQHF.

The genes are TRBV12-3 or TRBV12-4 and TRBJ2-5; D is possibly TRBD1 or TRBD2 (5 bases each). The CDR3 is 14 residues long. V was shortened by 6 bases and J by 5 bases, with 16 bases between the two germline ends. CDR3 coding DNA: TGTGCCAGCAGCTCCGGGACGCCGGGGGAGACCCAGTACTTC. This encodes CASSSGTPGETQYF.

The chain carries TRBV20-1 and TRBJ1-3, with D perhaps matching TRBD1 (5 bases). CDR1 is DFQATT, CDR2 SNEGSKA, per germline (reference sequence). The CDR3 has 14 residues. The germline V and J ends were trimmed by 5 bases and 2 bases, with 13 bases remaining between them. CDR3 in DNA: TGCAGTGCTGGCCCGGACATTCCTGGAAACACCATATATTTT. Protein sequence: CSAGPDIPGNTIYF.

The V gene is TRBV11-2, the J gene TRBJ2-7, with no clear D. Trimming left V 1 base short and J 3 bases short, with 10 bases between. This CDR3 is built from 14 residues. CDR1 is SGHAT and CDR2 is FQNNGV in the germline V gene. CDR3 sequence reads: CASSLVSQNYEQYF. The CDR3 region has the DNA TGTGCCAGCAGCTTAGTTAGTCAGAACTACGAGCAGTACTTC. The full variable domain, with the rest looked up from reference TRBV11-2 and TRBJ2-7, is EAGVAQSPRYKIIEKRQSVAFWCNPISGHATLYWYQQILGQGPKLLIQFQNNGVVDDSQLPKDRFSAERLKGVDSTLKIQPAKLEDSAVYLCASSLVSQNYEQYFGPGTRLTVT.

This chain connects TRBV5-6 to TRBJ2-3, with 10 bases fitting TRBD2. The CDR3 sequence is 15 residues long. Trimming at V came to 3 bases and at J to 7 bases, leaving 8 bases not matched to a gene. Germline V gene lookup returns CDR1 SGHDT and CDR2 YYEEEE. CDR3 DNA: TGTGCCAGCAGCTGGGAGCGGGGGGGCCTCAATACGCAGTATTTT. Protein product: CASSWERGGLNTQYF. Combining the CDR3 with reference TRBV5-6 and TRBJ2-3 gives the whole variable domain DAGVTQSPTHLIKTRGQQVTLRCSPKSGHDTVSWYQQALGQGPQFIFQYYEEEERQRGNFPDRFSGHQFPNYSSELNVNALLLGDSALYLCASSWERGGLNTQYFGPGTRLTVL.

This clonotype was seen a few times. The chain carries TRBV30 and TRBJ2-3; D remains ambiguous. V was clipped by 0 bases and J by 0 bases, with 7 bases between them. Germline V gives CDR1 GTSNPN, CDR2 SVGIG (reference sequence). The CDR3 has 14 residues. The CDR3 DNA reads TGTGCCTGGAGTGTAATATCCAGCACAGATACGCAGTATTTT. Its translation is CAWSVISSTDTQYF.

The rearrangement links TRBV11-2 to TRBJ1-1, with D hard to call. The CDR3 runs to 13 residues. V was trimmed by 1 base and J by 6 bases, leaving 9 bases between them. From germline, CDR1 is SGHAT and CDR2 FQNNGV. CDR3 coding DNA: TGTGCCAGCAGCTTAGGCGAGGGAGCTGAAGCTTTCTTT. Translating it yields CASSLGEGAEAFF.

This clonotype turned up a few times. The chain uses TRBV6-5 and TRBJ2-7, with TRBD2 matching over 8 bases. CDR3 length: 14 amino acids. The V and J ends lost 7 bases and 8 bases, in that order; junction bases with no gene match: 13. The germline gives CDR1 MNHEY, CDR2 SVGAGI. The CDR3 here is CASTPGGGQKKQYF. The CDR3 DNA reads as TGTGCCAGCACACCCGGGGGGGGGCAAAAAAAGCAGTACTTC.

V usage is TRBV6-5 and J usage is TRBJ1-3; the D gene is possibly TRBD1 (5 bases). The CDR3 loop spans 18 amino acids. Germline CDR1 is MNHEY and CDR2 is SVGAGI. With 0 bases removed from V and 1 base from J, the gap between germline ends came to 16 bases. This CDR3 reads CASSYSPSGSRSGNTIYF. The DNA for the CDR3 is TGTGCCAGCAGTTACTCCCCTTCAGGGAGCCGGTCTGGAAACACCATATATTTT.

This clonotype was counted between two and nine times. The chain links TRBV29-1 to TRBJ2-1; 9 bases match TRBD1. Germline V gene lookup returns CDR1 SQVTM and CDR2 ANQGSEA. V shed 7 bases and J 3 bases; nucleotides not matched to a gene: 13. The CDR3 is made up of 16 amino acids. CDR3 amino acids: CSAVGVRDRDYNEQFF. For the CDR3, the DNA is TGCAGCGCCGTGGGGGTGAGGGACAGGGACTACAATGAGCAGTTCTTC.

The CDR3 region is CASSLAEDRAYLGYTF. Here the CDR3 DNA reads TGTGCCAGCAGCTTGGCCGAGGACAGGGCTTACTTGGGCTACACCTTC. The chain combines TRBV5-6 with TRBJ1-2; 8 bases fit TRBD1. Germline values: CDR1 SGHDT, CDR2 YYEEEE. Trimming cost V 0 bases and J 8 bases; bases outside gene matches: 12. The CDR3 length is 16 residues. The full variable domain, rest sourced from reference TRBV5-6 and TRBJ1-2, is DAGVTQSPTHLIKTRGQQVTLRCSPKSGHDTVSWYQQALGQGPQFIFQYYEEEERQRGNFPDRFSGHQFPNYSSELNVNALLLGDSALYLCASSLAEDRAYLGYTFGSGTRLTVV.

This clonotype showed up just once. The chain joins TRBV2 to TRBJ2-6; D is ambiguous. The CDR3 has 16 residues. The V and J ends lost 2 bases and 0 bases respectively, with 8 bases between them. Germline V lookup: CDR1 SNHLY, CDR2 FYNNEI. The CDR3 here is CASSERRTSGANVLTF. The CDR3 DNA reads TGTGCCAGCAGTGAAAGACGGACCTCTGGGGCCAACGTCCTGACTTTC.